The 20 T cell receptor beta chains below all came from one sample that was sequenced in a study of T cells in Graves' hyperthyroidism and ophthalmopathy. TCR beta CDR3 regions were amplified from RNA. First-round RT-PCR targeting the TCR CDR3 was performed with the HTBI primer set. One entry per CDR3 protein results from TCRdb running MiXCR on the multiplex PCR reads. This table holds approximately 600,000 distinct CDR3 sequences, about 20% found once. The sequenced material came from blood. These receptors originate from a man aged 30 to 39 with Graves' ophthalmopathy.

This clonotype has just a few counts. V gene TRBV3-1 combines with J gene TRBJ2-1, with 7 bases identical to TRBD2. Trimming cost V 3 bases and J 8 bases; bases outside gene matches: 7. CDR1 and CDR2 from the germline V gene are LGHDT and YNNKEL (reference sequence). The CDR3 is 14 amino acids. The CDR3 reads CASSHGLGSDEQFF. The CDR3 DNA reads TGTGCCAGCAGCCACGGACTAGGCAGCGATGAGCAGTTCTTC.

J is TRBJ2-3 and V is TRBV6-1; 7 nucleotides agree with TRBD2. CDR1 MNHNS and CDR2 SASEGT come from the germline V gene. The J segment lost 4 bases and the V segment lost 6 bases, leaving 4 bases of the junction unmatched. The CDR3 extends over 13 amino acids. Here the CDR3 DNA reads TGTGCCAGCAGCGATGGACTAGCAGATACGCAGTATTTT. This sequence encodes CASSDGLADTQYF.

CDR3 sequence: CAIGDGNSNQPQHF. The CDR3 nucleotides read TGTGCCATCGGCGACGGTAATAGCAATCAGCCCCAGCATTTT. The V gene is TRBV10-3, the J gene TRBJ1-5; no reliable D call. Germline V gene lookup returns CDR1 ENHRY and CDR2 SYGVKD. Trimming left V 8 bases short and J 0 bases short, with 11 bases between. This CDR3 region has 14 residues.

For this clonotype: Compared with germline, one end of the junction differs, possibly owing to a read error. The V call is TRBV7-2, the J call TRBJ2-5; D unclear. Germline V lookup: CDR1 SGHTA, CDR2 FQGNSA. CDR3 length equals 12 residues. The CDR3 DNA is TGCGCCAGCAGCCAACCCTCGGAGACCCAGTACTTC. This sequence encodes CASSQPSETQYF.

This clonotype was detected a few times. This chain connects TRBV25-1 to TRBJ1-5; D is possibly TRBD1 (6 bases). In germline, CDR1 is MGHDK, CDR2 SYGVNS. This CDR3 contains 13 residues. V was shortened by 8 bases and J by 7 bases, with 15 bases between the two germline ends. CDR3 nucleotide sequence: TGTGCCAGCGGACCCGCAGGGACACAGCCCCAGCATTTT. Translated, it gives CASGPAGTQPQHF.

This clonotype turned up a few times. The chain carries TRBV6-1 and TRBJ1-5, with 7 bases aligning to TRBD1. Unmatched junction bases numbered 9, after V lost 6 bases and J lost 4 bases. Germline V lookup: CDR1 MNHNS, CDR2 SASEGT. This CDR3 is built from 15 residues. The CDR3 sequence is CASRDRQGRNQPQHF. In nucleotides, the CDR3 is TGTGCCAGCAGGGACCGACAGGGCCGAAATCAGCCCCAGCATTTT.

This clonotype has just a few counts. V is TRBV12-5 and J is TRBJ2-7, with 7 positions matching TRBD2. V shed 5 bases and J 5 bases; nucleotides not matched to a gene: 3. CDR1 LGHNT and CDR2 FRNRAP come from the germline V gene. CDR3 length: 12 residues. The CDR3 DNA reads as TGTGCTAGTGGTCCCGGGAGGCACGAGCAGTACTTC. It specifies CASGPGRHEQYF.

This clonotype appeared a few times. The J gene is TRBJ1-5, the V gene TRBV24-1; 8 nucleotides match TRBD1. This CDR3 contains 14 residues. The germline V gene has CDR1 KGHDR and CDR2 SFDVKD. V trimming: 2 bases; J trimming: 7 bases; junction bases outside the gene matches: 3. The CDR3 nucleotides are TGTGCCACCAGTGATTCCGGGACAGGCCAGCCCCAGCATTTT. Translated: CATSDSGTGQPQHF.

The CDR3 DNA is TGTGCCTGGAGTGTAGGTGGGATTAGCACAGATACGCAGTATTTT. Translated: CAWSVGGISTDTQYF. The rearrangement uses TRBV30 and TRBJ2-3, with D uncertain. Germline CDR1 GTSNPN, CDR2 SVGIG (reference sequence). V was cut by 0 bases and J by 0 bases, with 10 bases left in between. The CDR3 extends over 15 amino acids.

The sample holds a few counts of this clonotype. The rearrangement uses TRBV7-2 and TRBJ2-1; no clear D gene. Trimming removed 0 bases from V and 10 bases from J, with 10 bases in between. The V gene's germline CDR1 is SGHTA and CDR2 FQGNSA. This CDR3 spans 13 amino acids. The CDR3 nucleotides read TGTGCCAGCAGCTTAGCGGTCTTGGTCGAGCAGTTCTTC. It yields the protein CASSLAVLVEQFF. The variable domain in full, with the rest retrieved from reference TRBV7-2 and TRBJ2-1, is GAGVSQSPSNKVTEKGKDVELRCDPISGHTALYWYRQSLGQGLEFLIYFQGNSAPDKSGLPSDRFSAERTGGSVSTLTIQRTQQEDSAVYLCASSLAVLVEQFFGPGTRLTVL.

This clonotype was counted a few times. This chain joins TRBV5-1 and TRBJ2-1; 12 nucleotides align to TRBD2. With V trimmed by 0 bases and J by 8 bases, 6 bases remained unmatched. CDR3 length: 16 amino acids. CDR1 SGHRS and CDR2 YFSETQ come from the germline V gene. CDR3 sequence reads: CASSLVTSGRPDEQFF. CDR3 DNA: TGCGCCAGCAGCTTGGTGACTAGCGGGAGACCCGATGAGCAGTTCTTC.

In its sample, this clonotype was seen a few times. This chain links TRBV4-1 with TRBJ2-5; tentatively, D is TRBD1 or TRBD2 (6 bases each). Germline CDR1 is MGHRA and CDR2 is YSYEKL. V was trimmed by 4 bases and J by 1 base, leaving 13 bases between them. The CDR3 runs 15 residues. For the CDR3, the DNA is TGCGCCAGCAGCCTCGAATCGGGGGCCCAAGAGACCCAGTACTTC. Residues: CASSLESGAQETQYF.

This clonotype has a handful of counts. The rearrangement joins TRBV6-1 to TRBJ1-2; possibly TRBD1 for D (6 bases). The V gene lost 10 bases and the J gene lost 0 bases, with 15 bases spanning the gap. Germline CDR1 and CDR2: MNHNS and SASEGT. This CDR3 contains 14 residues. The CDR3 sequence: CATGQKESNYGYTF. The CDR3 region has the DNA TGTGCCACAGGACAGAAAGAGTCTAACTATGGCTACACCTTC.

This clonotype has ten or more counts. The chain joins TRBV6-1 to TRBJ2-7; 11 bases map to TRBD2. CDR1 is MNHNS, CDR2 SASEGT, per germline. The CDR3 has 16 residues. J was trimmed by 5 bases and V by 1 base; bases with no gene match: 7. The CDR3 DNA reads as TGTGCCAGCAGTGAAGTCACAGGACTAGCGGGCGACGAGCAGTACTTC. Translating gives CASSEVTGLAGDEQYF.

A single count supports this clonotype. The chain has TRBV4-1 and TRBJ2-5; 13 bases are a match to TRBD2. The trim removed 0 bases at V and 0 bases at J, leaving 7 bases unmatched. The germline V gene encodes CDR1 MGHRA and CDR2 YSYEKL. This CDR3 comprises 19 residues. Here the CDR3 reads CASSQDWGTSGTYQETQYF. The CDR3 region has the DNA TGCGCCAGCAGCCAAGATTGGGGGACTAGCGGGACGTACCAAGAGACCCAGTACTTC.

There are a few counts of this clonotype. J is TRBJ2-7 and V is TRBV3-1; 11 nucleotides agree with TRBD2. This CDR3 spans 17 amino acids. Losses at the gene ends were 4 bases for V and 2 bases for J; bases not matched to a gene: 10. Looked up from germline, CDR1 is LGHDT and CDR2 is YNNKEL (reference sequence). CDR3 region: CASSPPPSSGRAYEQYF. In nucleotides, the CDR3 is TGTGCCAGCAGCCCACCGCCCAGTAGCGGGAGGGCCTACGAGCAGTACTTC.

The chain links TRBV4-1 to TRBJ1-3; no reliable D call. Germline V lookup: CDR1 MGHRA, CDR2 YSYEKL. Trimming stripped 1 base from V and 9 bases from J, with 13 bases between. This CDR3 has 14 amino acids. The CDR3 DNA sequence: TGCGCCAGCAGCCAAGTAATGCCCGTAGGCACCATATATTTT. It is translated as CASSQVMPVGTIYF.

The table lists this clonotype with many counts. V gene TRBV6-1 combines with J gene TRBJ1-2, with no clear D. This CDR3 is built from 15 residues. V was clipped by 5 bases and J by 7 bases, with 20 bases between them. Germline V gene lookup returns CDR1 MNHNS and CDR2 SASEGT. Here the CDR3 DNA reads TGTGCCAGCAGTTTATCCTCTCCCCAGAGCGTTGGCTACACCTTC. Its protein is CASSLSSPQSVGYTF.

The J gene is TRBJ1-5, the V gene TRBV10-3; the D gene is possibly TRBD1 (6 bases). This CDR3 spans 15 amino acids. Germline values: CDR1 ENHRY, CDR2 SYGVKD. V was clipped by 1 base and J by 2 bases, with 9 bases between them. CDR3: CAISEFRGGNQPQHF. The DNA of the CDR3 is TGTGCCATCAGTGAGTTTAGGGGGGGCAATCAGCCCCAGCATTTT.

This clonotype was seen ten or more times. The rearrangement links TRBV5-1 to TRBJ2-7; the D call may be TRBD1 or TRBD2 (5 bases each). This CDR3 is built from 14 residues. Between the trimmed V and J ends, which lost 2 bases and 3 bases, there was a span of 12 bases. Germline V gene lookup returns CDR1 SGHRS and CDR2 YFSETQ. CDR3 DNA: TGCGCCAGCAGCTTTGGGCAGGGAGACTACGAGCAGTACTTC. Its protein is CASSFGQGDYEQYF.